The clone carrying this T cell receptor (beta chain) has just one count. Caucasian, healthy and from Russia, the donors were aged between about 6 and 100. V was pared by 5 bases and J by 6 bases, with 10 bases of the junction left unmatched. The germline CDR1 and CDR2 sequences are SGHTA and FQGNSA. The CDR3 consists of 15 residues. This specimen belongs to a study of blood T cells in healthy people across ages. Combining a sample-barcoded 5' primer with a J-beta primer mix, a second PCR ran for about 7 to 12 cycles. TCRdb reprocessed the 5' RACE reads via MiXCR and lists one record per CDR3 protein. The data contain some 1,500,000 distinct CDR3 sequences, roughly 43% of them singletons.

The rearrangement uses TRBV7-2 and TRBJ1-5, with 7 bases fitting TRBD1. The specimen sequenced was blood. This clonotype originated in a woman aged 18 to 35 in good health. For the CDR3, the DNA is TGTGCCAGCAGCAAAGACAGGGAATCCTTTCAGCCCCAGCATTTT. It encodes CASSKDRESFQPQHF.